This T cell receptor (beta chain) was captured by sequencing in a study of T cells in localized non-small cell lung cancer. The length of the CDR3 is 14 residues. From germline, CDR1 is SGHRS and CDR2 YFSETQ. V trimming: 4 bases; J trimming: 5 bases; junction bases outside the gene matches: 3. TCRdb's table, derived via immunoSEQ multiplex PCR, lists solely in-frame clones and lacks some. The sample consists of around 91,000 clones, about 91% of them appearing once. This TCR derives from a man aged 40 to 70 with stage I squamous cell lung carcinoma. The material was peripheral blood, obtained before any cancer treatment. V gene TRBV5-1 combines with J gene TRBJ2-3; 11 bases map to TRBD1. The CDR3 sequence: CASSPGTGGDTQYF. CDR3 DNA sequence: TGCGCCAGCAGCCCCGGGACAGGGGGAGATACGCAGTATTTT.